This TCR beta chain was sequenced during a study of chemoradiotherapy in HPV16-positive cancers. Sequencing was performed with immunoSEQ multiplex PCR; in TCRdb, only in-frame clones are kept and a portion is missing. The table shows around 3,500 clones, with around 94% occurring only once. The CDR3 runs 18 residues. V lost 4 bases, J lost 6 bases, and 25 bases lay in between. Germline V CDR1 and CDR2: MNHNS, SASEGT. Over chemoradiotherapy, repertoires were sampled more than once. The chain couples TRBV6-1 to TRBJ1-5; a weak D match, TRBD1 (5 bases). The source is a human donor with HPV-associated anogenital cancer. The sample here was taken from a patient who underwent chemoradiotherapy. CDR3 in DNA: TGTGCCAGCAGTGTAATCTCGGGGGGTTCCGTGGGCGGTCAGCCCCAGCATTTT. Translated: CASSVISGGSVGGQPQHF.